Listed below are T cell receptor beta chains from one sample, sequenced in a study of naive and memory T cell subsets. From the UMI-ligation and nested PCR reads, TCRdb called clonotypes with MiXCR, one entry per CDR3 protein. This repertoire shows 150,000 or so distinct CDR3 sequences, 22% found once; its top ten account for less than 0.13%. Sample: naive CD4+ T cells from blood. All receptors come from a human donor in good health. The CDR3 runs from the conserved cysteine through the conserved F or W. The D gene is left open where the match is weak. Clone size, where shown, is once, few, many, or a class for clones that have expanded.

V gene: TRBV3-1
J gene: TRBJ1-1
D gene: .
clone size: few
CDR3 protein: CASSQYREQWGEAFF
CDR3 DNA: TGTGCCAGCAGCCAGTACCGGGAGCAATGGGGGGAAGCTTTCTTT

V gene: TRBV6-6
J gene: TRBJ2-1
D gene: TRBD2
clone size: .
CDR3 protein: CASTPTVWLTSGRAGEQFF
CDR3 DNA: TGTGCCAGCACTCCGACGGTTTGGTTGACTAGCGGGAGGGCAGGTGAGCAGTTCTTC

V gene: TRBV28
J gene: TRBJ2-1
D gene: .
clone size: .
CDR3 protein: CATKGGHHYNEQFF
CDR3 DNA: TGTGCCACCAAAGGTGGGCACCACTACAATGAGCAGTTCTTC

V gene: TRBV27
J gene: TRBJ2-7
D gene: .
clone size: many
CDR3 protein: CASNRDGAHEQYF
CDR3 DNA: TGTGCCAGCAACCGAGACGGAGCCCACGAGCAGTACTTC

V gene: TRBV5-1
J gene: TRBJ2-2
D gene: .
clone size: few
CDR3 protein: CASSPLWSNTGELFF
CDR3 DNA: TGCGCCAGCAGCCCATTGTGGTCGAACACCGGGGAGCTGTTTTTT

V gene: TRBV3-1
J gene: TRBJ2-3
D gene: .
clone size: .
CDR3 protein: CASSQGGDTQYF
CDR3 DNA: TGTGCCAGCAGCCAAGGAGGAGATACGCAGTATTTT

V gene: TRBV18
J gene: TRBJ1-3
D gene: .
clone size: many
CDR3 protein: CASSPVTAFSGNTIYF
CDR3 DNA: TGTGCCAGCTCACCAGTGACAGCCTTCTCTGGAAACACCATATATTTT

V gene: TRBV28
J gene: TRBJ2-3
D gene: .
clone size: .
CDR3 protein: CASSSFGGRRAGGDTQYF
CDR3 DNA: TGTGCCAGCAGCTCGTTTGGGGGCCGCCGCGCGGGTGGAGATACGCAGTATTTT

V gene: TRBV12-3/TRBV12-4
J gene: TRBJ2-7
D gene: .
clone size: few
CDR3 protein: CASSSPSEGGSYEQYF
CDR3 DNA: TGTGCCAGCAGTTCCCCCTCTGAGGGAGGCTCCTACGAGCAGTACTTC

V gene: TRBV6-2/TRBV6-3
J gene: TRBJ2-4
D gene: .
clone size: .
CDR3 protein: CASSYSIALAKNIQYF
CDR3 DNA: TGTGCCAGCAGTTACTCGATCGCCCTAGCCAAAAACATTCAGTACTTC

V gene: TRBV7-2
J gene: TRBJ1-1
D gene: .
clone size: .
CDR3 protein: CASSSMDSFEAFF
CDR3 DNA: TGTGCCAGCAGCTCAATGGACAGCTTTGAAGCTTTCTTT

V gene: TRBV28
J gene: TRBJ2-3
D gene: .
clone size: few
CDR3 protein: CASSYKPGTDTQYF
CDR3 DNA: TGTGCCAGCAGTTACAAGCCGGGCACAGATACGCAGTATTTT

V gene: TRBV28
J gene: TRBJ2-7
D gene: .
clone size: many
CDR3 protein: CASLDFRYEQYF
CDR3 DNA: TGTGCCAGCCTGGACTTTCGGTACGAGCAGTACTTC

V gene: TRBV24-1
J gene: TRBJ2-1
D gene: TRBD2
clone size: .
CDR3 protein: CATGTSGGEQFF
CDR3 DNA: TGTGCCACCGGGACTAGCGGGGGTGAGCAGTTCTTC

V gene: TRBV27
J gene: TRBJ1-1
D gene: TRBD1
clone size: few
CDR3 protein: CASSRQGAFTEAFF
CDR3 DNA: TGTGCCAGCAGCAGACAGGGGGCGTTCACTGAAGCTTTCTTT

V gene: TRBV20-1
J gene: TRBJ1-5
D gene: TRBD1
clone size: once
CDR3 protein: CSAWDRGSNQPQHF
CDR3 DNA: TGCAGTGCTTGGGACAGGGGCAGCAATCAGCCCCAGCATTTT

V gene: TRBV7-7
J gene: TRBJ2-3
D gene: TRBD2
clone size: .
CDR3 protein: CASSRGLEDTQYF
CDR3 DNA: TGTGCCAGCAGCCGGGGACTAGAAGATACGCAGTATTTT

V gene: TRBV7-3
J gene: TRBJ1-2
D gene: TRBD1
clone size: few
CDR3 protein: CASSPTRQGGNYGYTF
CDR3 DNA: TGTGCCAGCAGCCCTACCCGACAGGGAGGAAACTATGGCTACACCTTC

V gene: TRBV15
J gene: TRBJ2-5
D gene: TRBD2
clone size: few
CDR3 protein: CATSREGGRGETQYF
CDR3 DNA: TGTGCCACCAGCAGAGAGGGGGGGAGGGGTGAGACCCAGTACTTC

V gene: TRBV7-2
J gene: TRBJ2-1
D gene: .
clone size: many
CDR3 protein: CASTKGRVHNEQFF
CDR3 DNA: TGTGCCAGCACCAAGGGGCGGGTGCACAATGAGCAGTTCTTC

V gene: TRBV20-1
J gene: TRBJ2-5
D gene: TRBD2
clone size: .
CDR3 protein: CSARGLAGTETQYF
CDR3 DNA: TGCAGTGCTAGAGGACTAGCGGGCACCGAGACCCAGTACTTC

V gene: TRBV7-6
J gene: TRBJ2-3
D gene: .
clone size: many
CDR3 protein: CASSLVTSTDTQYF
CDR3 DNA: TGTGCCAGCAGCTTAGTTACTAGCACAGATACGCAGTATTTT

V gene: TRBV4-1
J gene: TRBJ1-5
D gene: .
clone size: few
CDR3 protein: CASSQVAVGQPQHF
CDR3 DNA: TGCGCCAGCAGCCAAGTGGCCGTTGGACAGCCCCAGCATTTT

V gene: TRBV6-2/TRBV6-3
J gene: TRBJ1-1
D gene: TRBD1
clone size: few
CDR3 protein: CASRPDRANTEAFF
CDR3 DNA: TGTGCCAGCAGACCCGACAGGGCGAACACTGAAGCTTTCTTT

V gene: TRBV12-3/TRBV12-4
J gene: TRBJ2-1
D gene: .
clone size: once
CDR3 protein: CASSLERASWNEKFF
CDR3 DNA: TGTGCCAGCAGTTTAGAGAGGGCCTCTTGGAATGAGAAGTTCTTC

V gene: TRBV7-3
J gene: TRBJ2-7
D gene: TRBD2
clone size: few
CDR3 protein: CASSLSSGSSYEQYF
CDR3 DNA: TGTGCCAGCAGCTTATCTAGCGGGAGTTCCTACGAGCAGTACTTC

V gene: TRBV29-1
J gene: TRBJ2-3
D gene: TRBD2
clone size: many
CDR3 protein: CSVEGASGSGGITDTQYF
CDR3 DNA: TGCAGCGTTGAAGGGGCCAGCGGGAGCGGAGGAATCACAGATACGCAGTATTTT

V gene: TRBV12-3/TRBV12-4
J gene: TRBJ1-6
D gene: TRBD1
clone size: many
CDR3 protein: CASRTSGTAEFHF
CDR3 DNA: TGTGCCAGCAGAACTTCCGGGACAGCGGAGTTCCACTTT

V gene: TRBV20-1
J gene: TRBJ2-3
D gene: TRBD2
clone size: few
CDR3 protein: CSATGLAGGWADTQYF
CDR3 DNA: TGCAGTGCTACAGGACTAGCGGGAGGGTGGGCAGATACGCAGTATTTT

V gene: TRBV7-8
J gene: TRBJ1-5
D gene: TRBD1
clone size: few
CDR3 protein: CASSSRRQGRQPQHF
CDR3 DNA: TGTGCCAGCAGCTCTAGAAGACAGGGGAGACAGCCCCAGCATTTT

V gene: TRBV14
J gene: TRBJ1-6
D gene: .
clone size: .
CDR3 protein: CASSQDLGRINSPLHF
CDR3 DNA: TGTGCCAGCAGCCAAGATCTGGGACGGATTAATTCACCCCTCCACTTT

V gene: TRBV19
J gene: TRBJ1-5
D gene: .
clone size: .
CDR3 protein: CASSIDTGIIQPQHF
CDR3 DNA: TGTGCCAGTAGTATTGATACAGGGATTATACAGCCCCAGCATTTT

V gene: TRBV9
J gene: TRBJ2-1
D gene: TRBD2
clone size: few
CDR3 protein: CASSVTSGRGYNEQFF
CDR3 DNA: TGTGCCAGCAGCGTAACTAGCGGGAGGGGTTACAATGAGCAGTTCTTC

V gene: TRBV2
J gene: TRBJ2-7
D gene: .
clone size: few
CDR3 protein: CASRSDSSYEQYF
CDR3 DNA: TGTGCCAGCAGGTCGGACAGTTCCTACGAGCAGTACTTC

V gene: TRBV2
J gene: TRBJ2-5
D gene: .
clone size: few
CDR3 protein: CACRLGETQYF
CDR3 DNA: TGTGCCTGCAGGTTAGGCGAGACCCAGTACTTC

V gene: TRBV6-2/TRBV6-3
J gene: TRBJ2-7
D gene: TRBD2
clone size: many
CDR3 protein: CASSYPPSGTRNYEQYF
CDR3 DNA: TGTGCCAGCAGTTATCCCCCTTCCGGGACTAGGAATTACGAGCAGTACTTC

V gene: TRBV28
J gene: TRBJ2-7
D gene: .
clone size: .
CDR3 protein: CASINPGGFCEQYF
CDR3 DNA: TGTGCCAGCATCAACCCTGGGGGGTTCTGCGAGCAGTACTTC

V gene: TRBV11-2
J gene: TRBJ2-4
D gene: TRBD2
clone size: .
CDR3 protein: CASSLGLAGKNIQYF
CDR3 DNA: TGTGCCAGCAGCTTAGGACTAGCGGGAAAAAACATTCAGTACTTC

V gene: TRBV5-1
J gene: TRBJ2-7
D gene: .
clone size: few
CDR3 protein: CASSLSISSYEQYF
CDR3 DNA: TGCGCCAGCAGCTTAAGTATTAGCTCCTACGAGCAGTACTTC

V gene: TRBV15
J gene: TRBJ2-2
D gene: .
clone size: .
CDR3 protein: CATSNTGWGTGELFF
CDR3 DNA: TGTGCCACCAGCAATACAGGTTGGGGCACCGGGGAGCTGTTTTTT

V gene: TRBV25-1
J gene: TRBJ2-3
D gene: .
clone size: .
CDR3 protein: CASSSPGTDTQYF
CDR3 DNA: TGTGCCAGCAGTTCCCCTGGCACAGATACGCAGTATTTT

V gene: TRBV29-1
J gene: TRBJ2-7
D gene: .
clone size: few
CDR3 protein: CSVEWGSTGEQYF
CDR3 DNA: TGCAGCGTTGAATGGGGATCAACGGGGGAGCAGTACTTC

V gene: TRBV7-9
J gene: TRBJ2-1
D gene: TRBD2
clone size: .
CDR3 protein: CASSLGGVAGGYYNEQFF
CDR3 DNA: TGTGCCAGCAGCTTAGGTGGAGTGGCGGGAGGGTATTACAATGAGCAGTTCTTC

V gene: TRBV28
J gene: TRBJ1-5
D gene: .
clone size: .
CDR3 protein: CASSLVQGHESQHF
CDR3 DNA: TGTGCCAGCAGTTTAGTACAGGGTCATGAGTCCCAGCATTTT

V gene: TRBV29-1
J gene: TRBJ2-1
D gene: TRBD2
clone size: once
CDR3 protein: CSGTGRYASYNEQFF
CDR3 DNA: TGCAGCGGTACCGGGAGGTATGCCTCCTACAATGAGCAGTTCTTC

V gene: TRBV10-3
J gene: TRBJ1-1
D gene: TRBD1
clone size: few
CDR3 protein: CAISGTGNTEAFF
CDR3 DNA: TGTGCCATCAGTGGGACAGGGAACACTGAAGCTTTCTTT

V gene: TRBV20-1
J gene: TRBJ2-7
D gene: .
clone size: .
CDR3 protein: CSASGRTVYEQYF
CDR3 DNA: TGCAGTGCTAGCGGACGGACTGTTTACGAGCAGTACTTC

V gene: TRBV20-1
J gene: TRBJ1-4
D gene: TRBD1
clone size: few
CDR3 protein: CSAPDGQGLNEKLFF
CDR3 DNA: TGCAGTGCTCCCGACGGACAGGGCCTTAATGAAAAACTGTTTTTT

V gene: TRBV3-1
J gene: TRBJ2-1
D gene: .
clone size: .
CDR3 protein: CASSQEPGWEQFF
CDR3 DNA: TGTGCCAGCAGCCAAGAACCCGGGTGGGAGCAGTTCTTC

V gene: TRBV20-1
J gene: TRBJ1-5
D gene: .
clone size: many
CDR3 protein: CSARDFQGTPISNQPQHF
CDR3 DNA: TGCAGTGCTAGAGATTTCCAGGGGACCCCTATTAGCAATCAGCCCCAGCATTTT

V gene: TRBV18
J gene: TRBJ1-1
D gene: .
clone size: few
CDR3 protein: CASSPPAGVNTEAFF
CDR3 DNA: TGTGCCAGCTCACCACCTGCAGGGGTGAACACTGAAGCTTTCTTT

V gene: TRBV10-3
J gene: TRBJ2-2
D gene: .
clone size: many
CDR3 protein: CAISDPSGTYTGELFF
CDR3 DNA: TGTGCCATCAGTGACCCATCGGGCACCTACACCGGGGAGCTGTTTTTT

V gene: TRBV11-2
J gene: TRBJ2-7
D gene: TRBD2
clone size: .
CDR3 protein: CASSHQLAGVGEQYF
CDR3 DNA: TGTGCCAGCAGCCACCAACTAGCGGGAGTTGGAGAGCAGTACTTC

V gene: TRBV6-2/TRBV6-3
J gene: TRBJ2-7
D gene: TRBD1
clone size: few
CDR3 protein: CATLQGSYEQYF
CDR3 DNA: TGTGCCACTCTACAGGGGTCCTACGAGCAGTACTTC